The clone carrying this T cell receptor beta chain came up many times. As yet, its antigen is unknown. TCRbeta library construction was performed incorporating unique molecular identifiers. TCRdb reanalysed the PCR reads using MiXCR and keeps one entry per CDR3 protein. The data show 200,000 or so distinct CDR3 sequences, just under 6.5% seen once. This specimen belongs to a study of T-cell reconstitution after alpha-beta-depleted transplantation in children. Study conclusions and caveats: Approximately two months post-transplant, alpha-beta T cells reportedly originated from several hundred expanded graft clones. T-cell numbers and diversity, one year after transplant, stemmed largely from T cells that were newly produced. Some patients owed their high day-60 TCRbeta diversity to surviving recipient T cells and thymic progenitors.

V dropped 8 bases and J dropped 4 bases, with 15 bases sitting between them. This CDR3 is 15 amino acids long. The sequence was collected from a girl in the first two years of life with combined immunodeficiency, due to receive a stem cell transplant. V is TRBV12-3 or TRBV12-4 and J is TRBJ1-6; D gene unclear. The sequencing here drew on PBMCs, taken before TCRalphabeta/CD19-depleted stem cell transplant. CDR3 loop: CASSLWEGYNSPLHF. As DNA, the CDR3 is TGTGCCAGCTCCTTATGGGAGGGATATAATTCACCCCTCCACTTT.